The clone carrying this T cell receptor (beta chain) has only one observation. The data were produced by immunoSEQ multiplex PCR, yet TCRdb's version contains in-frame clones alone and is incomplete. Of approximately 980,000 clones in the sample, 60% to 85% are singletons; the top ten hold approximately 1.5%. These data originate in a study of shared clonotypes between healthy human individuals. Sequencing input: memory CD4+ T cells sorted from blood. Regarding subset: CD45RA-negative fraction. This receptor was taken from a man younger than 35 in good health.

For the CDR3, the DNA is TGTGCCAGCGGACAAGGTCGGAACACCGGGGAGCTGTTTTTT. This gives the protein CASGQGRNTGELFF. The chain is built from TRBV6-5 and TRBJ2-2, with D possibly being TRBD1 (5 bases). Looked up from germline, CDR1 is MNHEY and CDR2 is SVGAGI. The V end was cut by 8 bases, the J end by 1 base, with 11 bases between. CDR3 length: 14 amino acids.